The rows below give T cell receptor beta chains drawn from one sample of a study of patients and donors after allogeneic stem cell transplantation. TCRdb processed the RT-PCR reads anew with MiXCR; each CDR3 protein has one entry. The data hold approximately 250,000 distinct CDR3 sequences, with 13% to 15% observed a single time. Source material: blood, either unsorted or a sorted T cell fraction (not recorded which). The receptors derive from a human donor who was either an allogeneic HSCT recipient or a stem cell or donor lymphocyte infusion donor (not recorded which). It is not recorded whose cells these are; they may come from a transplant donor. Each CDR3 is given with its conserved first and last residue. The D gene is left open where the match is weak. The size field is filled for only some rows; it gives once, few, many or a size class.

>TRBV6-1|.|TRBJ1-1|.
CASSKPPGGTEAFF
TGTGCCAGCAGTAAACCCCCGGGAGGGACTGAAGCTTTCTTT
>TRBV12-3/TRBV12-4|many|TRBJ1-1|.
CASIPGNTEAFF
TGTGCCAGCATCCCAGGGAACACTGAAGCTTTCTTT
>TRBV29-1|.|TRBJ1-5|.
CSVRGKNQPQHF
TGCAGCGTGCGGGGCAAAAATCAGCCCCAGCATTTT
>TRBV18|many|TRBJ2-4|.
CASSPMGPGTKNIQYF
TGTGCCAGCTCACCAATGGGACCCGGTACCAAAAACATTCAGTACTTC
>TRBV27|few|TRBJ2-4|.
CASTPGTAGRNIQYF
TGTGCCAGCACCCCTGGGACAGCGGGCCGGAACATTCAGTACTTC
>TRBV29-1|.|TRBJ1-1|TRBD1
CSAFGRTGGQGEAFF
TGCAGCGCCTTCGGGAGGACAGGCGGCCAGGGAGAAGCTTTCTTT
>TRBV6-5|few|TRBJ2-7|.
CASSSGDVTYEQYF
TGTGCCAGCAGTTCCGGGGACGTCACCTACGAGCAGTACTTC
>TRBV15|many|TRBJ2-1|TRBD1
CATSRDPGTGINEQFF
TGTGCCACCAGCAGAGATCCGGGGACAGGGATCAATGAGCAGTTCTTC
>TRBV7-2|.|TRBJ1-1|.
CASSPLPGRGMGEAFF
TGTGCCAGCAGCCCCCTACCAGGGAGGGGGATGGGTGAAGCTTTCTTT
>TRBV12-3/TRBV12-4|.|TRBJ2-5|TRBD2
CASSLVFSSGQETQYF
TGTGCCAGCAGTTTAGTTTTTTCTAGCGGACAAGAGACCCAGTACTTC
>TRBV20-1|.|TRBJ2-3|.
CSARDYSRRTDTQYF
TGCAGTGCTAGAGACTACTCGCGGCGCACAGATACGCAGTATTTT
>TRBV5-1|few|TRBJ1-2|TRBD1
CASSSTGAYGYTF
TGCGCCAGCAGCTCGACAGGGGCCTATGGCTACACCTTC
>TRBV12-3/TRBV12-4|.|TRBJ2-3|TRBD2
CASSLSLAGGDGTDTQYF
TGTGCCAGCAGTTTATCGCTAGCGGGGGGGGACGGCACAGATACGCAGTATTTT
>TRBV29-1|.|TRBJ1-1|.
CSVTWRANTEAFF
TGCAGCGTGACCTGGCGGGCGAACACTGAAGCTTTCTTT
>TRBV29-1|few|TRBJ2-3|TRBD2
CSVESLAGYTDTQYF
TGCAGCGTTGAATCTCTAGCGGGGTACACAGATACGCAGTATTTT
>TRBV4-1|few|TRBJ1-5|TRBD1
CASSQANLGTANQPQHF
TGCGCCAGCAGCCAAGCGAATTTAGGGACAGCCAATCAGCCCCAGCATTTT
>TRBV4-2|many|TRBJ2-2|TRBD2
CASSPRGLADTGELFF
TGTGCCAGCAGCCCAAGAGGACTAGCAGACACCGGGGAGCTGTTTTTT
>TRBV30|few|TRBJ2-7|.
CAWTTSYEQYF
TGTGCCTGGACGACGTCCTACGAGCAGTACTTC
>TRBV25-1|many|TRBJ2-4|.
CASSEPGRGAAKNIQYF
TGTGCCAGCAGTGAACCGGGAAGGGGGGCAGCCAAAAACATTCAGTACTTC
>TRBV12-3/TRBV12-4|.|TRBJ2-2|TRBD2
CASSSLGGVPGELFF
TGTGCCAGCAGCTCCCTTGGGGGGGTTCCCGGGGAGCTGTTTTTT
>TRBV29-1|many|TRBJ2-2|TRBD2
CSVSVSGSYTGELFF
TGCAGCGTTTCGGTGAGCGGGAGTTACACCGGGGAGCTGTTTTTT
>TRBV20-1|few|TRBJ1-6|TRBD1
CSAGGQGPPLHF
TGCAGTGCTGGGGGACAGGGACCACCCCTCCACTTT
>TRBV5-1|.|TRBJ1-2|TRBD1
CASSSTLTGKIKGYTF
TGCGCCAGCAGCTCGACCTTGACAGGGAAGATAAAGGGCTACACCTTC
>TRBV5-5|few|TRBJ2-1|TRBD1
CASSLTGTGIYNEQFF
TGTGCCAGCAGCCTCACCGGGACAGGGATATACAATGAGCAGTTCTTC
>TRBV2|.|TRBJ2-1|.
CASSVARGEQFF
TGTGCCAGCAGTGTGGCCAGAGGGGAGCAGTTCTTC
>TRBV23-1|.|TRBJ1-1|.
CASNRTDMNTEAFF
TGCGCCAGCAATCGGACAGATATGAACACTGAAGCTTTCTTT
>TRBV12-3/TRBV12-4|.|TRBJ1-1|.
CASSLAARGTEAFF
TGTGCCAGCAGTTTAGCGGCCAGGGGCACTGAAGCTTTCTTT
>TRBV12-3/TRBV12-4|.|TRBJ2-1|TRBD1
CASSLAGVLGQGNEQFF
TGTGCCAGCAGTTTAGCGGGAGTTTTAGGACAGGGTAATGAGCAGTTCTTC
>TRBV2|.|TRBJ1-6|TRBD1
CASSEGDSSISSLHF
TGTGCCAGCAGTGAAGGGGACAGCTCGATATCATCCCTCCACTTT
>TRBV12-3/TRBV12-4|many|TRBJ1-2|.
CASSFRNTGPGLAYGYTF
TGTGCCAGCAGTTTCCGAAACACGGGACCTGGATTAGCCTATGGCTACACCTTC
>TRBV6-1|many|TRBJ1-5|.
CASRNRAAGPQHF
TGTGCCAGCAGGAACCGGGCTGCAGGTCCCCAGCATTTT
>TRBV13|.|TRBJ2-5|.
CASSFSSTETQYF
TGTGCCAGCAGCTTCTCTAGTACCGAGACCCAGTACTTC
>TRBV29-1|many|TRBJ2-5|TRBD1
CSVVRQGMQETQYF
TGCAGCGTAGTTCGACAGGGGATGCAAGAGACCCAGTACTTC
>TRBV6-5|many|TRBJ1-1|.
CASHGRSEAFF
TGTGCCAGCCACGGACGGTCTGAAGCTTTCTTT
>TRBV27|few|TRBJ2-1|.
CASSRSPNEQFF
TGTGCCAGCAGTCGATCTCCGAATGAGCAGTTCTTC